This section outlines one TCR beta chain sequence together with its context. The antigen it recognizes is unknown. Per-nucleotide qualities are absent, and no much larger clonotype sits a single base away. The sequencer was an Illumina HiSeq 2000. Multiplex PCR amplification was used to generate the TCR beta chain libraries. High-throughput sequencing was used to analyze the amplified TCR beta chain products. Clones were called with MiXCR by TCRdb after fastp trimmed the public reads at Q25, and only in-frame beta chains were retained. Each CDR3 protein gets just one entry, which takes the most common genes and DNA from the rows behind it. The sample profile shows about 230,000 distinct CDR3 sequences; 32% of them were found once. The ten largest clones take up 1.2% to 1.5% of the sample. The sample belongs to a study of breast tumors, draining lymph nodes, adjacent tissues (dated by TCRdb to about 2016). Context from the whole study: TCR beta repertoires were compared across tumor, adjacent nontumor tissue and axillary lymph nodes obtained from breast cancer patients. In human breast cancer, the study set out to assess how tumor, surrounding tissue and draining lymph node repertoires relate to one another and whether T cells might be exchanged between them.

The lymph node samples were taken from the axillary draining lymph nodes of breast cancer patients. Findings and caveats that apply to the study as a whole: A scenario in which most tumor T cells derive from the lymph node and then expand within tumor tissue was judged to be consistent with the data. Tumor T-cell repertoires showed less diversity than lymph node repertoires and more diversity than nontumor tissue repertoires, and tumor T-cell repertoires showed preferential V and J gene usage. Tumor and nontumor tissue repertoires were found to be significantly more similar in luminal-like than in basal-like breast cancer. The study presented the conclusion that tumor T cells originate in lymph nodes as consistent with a hypothesis, not as something directly demonstrated.

Sequenced material: axillary lymph node tissue. This receptor was identified in a female donor with breast cancer. Some clones in this sample may be carry-over from other donors' samples.

In nucleotide form, the sequence is TGTGCCAGCAGTGAAGGCGGAGACAAACTGTTTTTT. This gives the protein CASSEGGDKLFF. This receptor chain uses TRBV2 and TRBJ1-4, with the D gene too uncertain to name. V lost 1 base and J lost 11 bases; the stretch between them is 8 bases long. Taken from cysteine to phenylalanine, the CDR3 has 12 residues. Solely the CDR3 DNA is kept, with 36 bases framed from the first base. Reading the germline V gene gives CDR1 SNHLY and CDR2 FYNNEI.